Listed below are T cell receptor beta chains from one sample, sequenced in a study of identical twins. TCRdb itself ran the 5' RACE reads through MiXCR, one entry per CDR3 protein. The data hold a few hundred thousand distinct CDR3 sequences, with more than 9% observed a single time. The same data also went into a second study, on yellow fever vaccine responses in identical twins.

The source material was PBMCs. These receptors were taken from a woman aged 18-30 years in good health. Both conserved end residues are part of each CDR3. Each record gives: V gene, J gene, CDR3 protein.

v_gene: TRBV29-1
j_gene: TRBJ2-2
CDR3aa: CSAGGAIPMNTGELFF

v_gene: TRBV30
j_gene: TRBJ2-4
CDR3aa: CAWSVGSKNIQYF

v_gene: TRBV20-1
j_gene: TRBJ1-6
CDR3aa: CSASGAAQLNSPLHF

v_gene: TRBV4-1
j_gene: TRBJ2-1
CDR3aa: CASSQDPAGTYNEQFF

v_gene: TRBV12-3/TRBV12-4
j_gene: TRBJ2-1
CDR3aa: CASSLSHDEQFF

v_gene: TRBV2
j_gene: TRBJ2-7
CDR3aa: CASSASGRASYEQYF

v_gene: TRBV24-1
j_gene: TRBJ2-7
CDR3aa: CATSEGGTYSYEQYF

v_gene: TRBV20-1
j_gene: TRBJ1-1
CDR3aa: CSAGGSDGNTEAFF

v_gene: TRBV6-2/TRBV6-3
j_gene: TRBJ2-6
CDR3aa: CASSSLLEGANVLTF

v_gene: TRBV20-1
j_gene: TRBJ2-1
CDR3aa: CSAPGALLGNEQFF

v_gene: TRBV28
j_gene: TRBJ2-7
CDR3aa: CASSPPTGPYEQYF

v_gene: TRBV20-1
j_gene: TRBJ2-3
CDR3aa: CSARDASASTDTQYF

v_gene: TRBV6-1
j_gene: TRBJ2-5
CDR3aa: CASRLPRGGGETQYF

v_gene: TRBV25-1
j_gene: TRBJ2-1
CDR3aa: CASSDLTSGILYNEQFF

v_gene: TRBV27
j_gene: TRBJ2-5
CDR3aa: CASKVGGRETQYF